These T cell receptor beta chains were read from a single sample in a study of blood T cell repertoires in COVID-19. Sequenced by immunoSEQ multiplex PCR; TCRdb stores in-frame clones only, minus some. The repertoire consists of tens of thousands of clones, with roughly 87% occurring once and the leading ten covering roughly 43%. The sequenced sample consisted of peripheral blood. These receptors came from a woman between 55 and 75 years old with COVID-19, enrolled during active disease. CDR3s include the opening cysteine and the closing phenylalanine or tryptophan. D genes are given only for firm matches. The size entry is marked missing in some rows and otherwise reads once, few, many or a size class.

TRBD2 14 TRBJ2-7 . TRBV6-2/TRBV6-3 CASSYTGRAYEQYF TGTGCCAGCAGTTACACTGGGAGGGCCTACGAGCAGTACTTC
. 16 TRBJ2-1 . TRBV28 CASIRLGSGENNEQFF TGTGCCAGCATCCGCCTGGGTAGCGGAGAAAACAATGAGCAGTTCTTC
. 14 TRBJ1-3 . TRBV6-5 CASSFSTGGNTIYF TGTGCCAGCAGTTTCTCAACAGGGGGAAACACCATATATTTT
TRBD1 17 TRBJ2-1 . TRBV15 CATSSSIRDRSYNEQFF TGTGCCACCAGCAGCTCGATCCGGGACAGGTCCTACAATGAGCAGTTCTTC
. 13 TRBJ1-4 . TRBV29-1 CSVEPGNNEKLFF TGCAGCGTTGAGCCGGGGAACAATGAAAAACTGTTTTTT
TRBD1 14 TRBJ1-2 . TRBV6-2/TRBV6-3 CASSLGTANYGYTF TGTGCCAGCAGCCTCGGGACAGCTAACTATGGCTACACCTTC
. 15 TRBJ1-5 . TRBV19 CASRSGSLLGSAQHF TGTGCCAGTAGATCCGGGAGTCTCCTAGGGTCAGCCCAGCATTTT
. 13 TRBJ1-1 . TRBV12-3/TRBV12-4 CASSFSRNTEAFF TGTGCCAGCAGTTTTTCCCGGAACACTGAAGCTTTCTTT
. 17 TRBJ1-1 . TRBV7-2 CASSLVVRGGRNTEAFF TGTGCCAGCAGCTTAGTCGTGAGGGGGGGAAGGAACACTGAAGCTTTCTTT
TRBD1 14 TRBJ1-1 . TRBV19 CASSPQGQSTEAFF TGTGCCAGTAGTCCACAGGGGCAAAGCACTGAAGCTTTCTTT
. 13 TRBJ2-7 . TRBV11-3 CASSRSTGSEQYF TGTGCCAGCAGTCGATCTACAGGTTCCGAGCAGTACTTC
. 17 TRBJ2-2 . TRBV7-9 CASSLRSQAPTTGELFF TGTGCCAGCAGCCTACGTTCGCAGGCCCCAACCACCGGGGAGCTGTTTTTT
TRBD2 16 TRBJ2-2 . TRBV19 CASSIVLAGGTGELFF TGTGCCAGTAGTATAGTACTAGCGGGAGGAACCGGGGAGCTGTTTTTT
TRBD2 15 TRBJ2-1 . TRBV6-2/TRBV6-3 CASSYGASGYNEQFF TGTGCCAGCAGTTACGGAGCTAGCGGGTACAATGAGCAGTTCTTC
TRBD1 15 TRBJ1-5 . TRBV10-2 CASTPGQGANQPQHF TGCGCCAGCACACCCGGACAGGGCGCCAATCAGCCCCAGCATTTT
TRBD1 13 TRBJ1-5 . TRBV6-2/TRBV6-3 CASSSGGVQPQHF TGTGCCAGCAGTTCAGGGGGCGTCCAGCCCCAGCATTTT
. 12 TRBJ1-5 . TRBV7-9 CASSLDTQPQHF TGTGCCAGCAGCTTAGACACTCAGCCCCAGCATTTT
TRBD2 17 TRBJ2-1 . TRBV7-8 CASSLVLGLAGVNEQFF TGTGCCAGCAGCTTAGTTTTGGGACTAGCGGGAGTTAATGAGCAGTTCTTC
TRBD1 13 TRBJ2-1 . TRBV6-2/TRBV6-3 CASSGRGWDEQFF TGTGCCAGCAGTGGCAGGGGGTGGGATGAGCAGTTCTTC
TRBD2 15 TRBJ2-3 . TRBV6-4 CASSRQAGATDTQYF TGTGCCAGCAGCCGGCAAGCGGGAGCCACAGATACGCAGTATTTT
. 16 TRBJ2-1 few TRBV21-1 CASSKSIRGRYNEQFF TGTGCCAGCAGCAAATCGATAAGGGGCCGATACAATGAGCAGTTCTTC
. 20 TRBJ1-6 . TRBV3-1/TRBV3-2 CASSQEVKTRLGGIDSPLHF TGTGCCAGCAGCCAAGAAGTTAAGACTCGGCTAGGGGGTATTGATTCACCCCTCCACTTT
TRBD1 15 TRBJ1-1 . TRBV2 CASSAGTGGWGEAFF TGTGCCAGCAGCGCCGGGACAGGGGGCTGGGGTGAAGCTTTCTTT
. 13 TRBJ1-4 . TRBV5-5 CASSSEVVEKLFF TGTGCCAGCAGCTCGGAGGTCGTTGAAAAACTGTTTTTT
. 12 TRBJ2-1 . TRBV7-9 CASSLRDYEQFF TGTGCCAGCAGCCTCCGGGACTATGAGCAGTTCTTC
. 14 TRBJ1-4 . TRBV11-2 CASSSRVSNEKLFF TGTGCCAGCAGCTCCCGGGTCTCGAATGAAAAACTGTTTTTT
. 15 TRBJ1-2 . TRBV7-9 CASSRWGGGDYGYTF TGTGCCAGCAGCCGATGGGGGGGCGGCGACTATGGCTACACCTTC
. 16 TRBJ1-6 . TRBV4-1 CASSQVGRGVDSPLHF TGCGCCAGCAGCCAAGTCGGCAGGGGTGTGGATTCACCCCTCCACTTT
. 12 TRBJ2-3 . TRBV7-9 CASSTDTDTQYF TGTGCCAGCAGCACAGATACAGATACGCAGTATTTT
TRBD1 15 TRBJ2-3 . TRBV28 CASSTSGTGADTQYF TGTGCCAGCAGCACATCCGGGACAGGGGCAGATACGCAGTATTTT
. 15 TRBJ2-1 . TRBV5-1 CASSLGQGLWNEQFF TGCGCCAGCAGCTTGGGGCAGGGGCTATGGAATGAGCAGTTCTTC
TRBD1 13 TRBJ1-1 . TRBV30 CAWSAQGATEAFF TGTGCCTGGAGTGCCCAGGGGGCCACTGAAGCTTTCTTT
TRBD2 15 TRBJ2-2 . TRBV11-2 CASRGGRGQSGELFF TGTGCCAGCCGGGGCGGGAGGGGTCAGAGCGGGGAGCTGTTTTTT
TRBD1 19 TRBJ2-5 . TRBV10-3 CAISDPGRGGQGGQETQYF TGTGCCATCAGTGACCCCGGAAGGGGTGGACAGGGCGGCCAAGAGACCCAGTACTTC
. 12 TRBJ2-1 . TRBV30 CAWSPGGWKPFF TGTGCCTGGAGCCCCGGAGGATGGAAACCGTTCTTC
. 12 TRBJ1-2 . TRBV12-3/TRBV12-4 CASSAGLYGYTF TGTGCCAGCAGTGCGGGACTCTATGGCTACACCTTC
. 17 TRBJ2-5 . TRBV7-8 CASSQTRRGLGQETQYF TGTGCCAGCAGCCAGACCCGTAGGGGGTTGGGTCAAGAGACCCAGTACTTC
TRBD2 16 TRBJ2-3 . TRBV6-2/TRBV6-3 CASSYSRGGSTDTQYF TGTGCCAGCAGTTACTCGCGGGGAGGGAGCACAGATACGCAGTATTTT
TRBD1 14 TRBJ1-3 . TRBV2 CASSTGGAGNTIYF TGTGCCAGCAGTACAGGGGGGGCTGGAAACACCATATATTTT
. 16 TRBJ2-1 . TRBV11-2 CASSRLTGAPTNEQFF TGTGCCAGCAGCCGCCTTACAGGTGCGCCGACCAATGAGCAGTTCTTC
. 15 TRBJ1-5 . TRBV7-9 CASSSTREGNQPQHF TGTGCCAGCAGCTCTACCAGGGAGGGCAATCAGCCCCAGCATTTT
TRBD1 13 TRBJ2-7 once TRBV29-1 CSVRTGGDYEQYF TGCAGCGTCAGGACAGGGGGCGATTACGAGCAGTACTTC
TRBD2 18 TRBJ2-2 few TRBV4-3 CASSQGPGLAGHTGELFF TGCGCCAGCAGCCAAGGGCCGGGACTAGCGGGTCACACCGGGGAGCTGTTTTTT
. 12 TRBJ2-1 . TRBV12-3/TRBV12-4 CASTLPGDEQFF TGTGCCAGCACCCTGCCCGGGGATGAGCAGTTCTTC
. 14 TRBJ2-2 . TRBV19 CASSKGSETGELFF TGTGCCAGTAGTAAGGGGTCAGAAACCGGGGAGCTGTTTTTT
TRBD2 16 TRBJ2-3 once TRBV4-3 CASSPDLAEPTDTQYF TGCGCCAGCAGCCCCGATCTAGCGGAACCCACAGATACGCAGTATTTT
. 14 TRBJ1-1 . TRBV5-1 CASSWMTENTEAFF TGCGCCAGCAGCTGGATGACAGAGAACACTGAAGCTTTCTTT
. 16 TRBJ1-5 . TRBV20-1 CSASNRFETRNQPQHF TGCAGTGCTAGTAACAGGTTCGAGACGCGGAATCAGCCCCAGCATTTT
TRBD2 16 TRBJ2-7 few TRBV11-2 CASSSTGTSGDYEQYF TGTGCCAGCAGCTCTACAGGGACTAGCGGAGACTACGAGCAGTACTTC
. 16 TRBJ2-3 . TRBV7-8 CASSPRQSLPTDTQYF TGTGCCAGCAGTCCTAGACAGAGCCTCCCCACAGATACGCAGTATTTT
. 14 TRBJ2-7 . TRBV29-1 CSVVGQSGRREQYF TGCAGCGTTGTCGGCCAGAGTGGGAGGAGAGAGCAGTACTTC
. 15 TRBJ2-7 . TRBV19 CASSSSGVASYEQYF TGTGCCAGTAGCTCATCCGGGGTCGCCTCCTACGAGCAGTACTTC
TRBD1 14 TRBJ2-3 . TRBV18 CASSAGTGVGTQYF TGTGCCAGCTCGGCCGGGACAGGGGTCGGGACGCAGTATTTT
. 15 TRBJ2-1 once TRBV3-1/TRBV3-2 CASSQDMSGYNEQFF TGTGCCAGCAGCCAAGACATGAGCGGATACAATGAGCAGTTCTTC
TRBD1 15 TRBJ2-1 . TRBV9 CASSALGRGQSEQFF TGTGCCAGCAGCGCGTTAGGCAGGGGGCAGAGTGAGCAGTTCTTC
TRBD1 14 TRBJ1-5 . TRBV6-1 CASSDQTGPQPQHF TGTGCCAGCAGTGATCAGACAGGGCCCCAGCCCCAGCATTTT